This TCR beta chain emerged from a study of blood T cell repertoires in COVID-19. Whole-study context: The study drew acute and convalescent COVID-19 samples from the United States, Italy and Spain. PBMCs, B-cell-depleted T cells, or T cells were the source of the cDNA or gDNA that made up the material.

TCRdb's copy holds only in-frame clones and misses some; the assay was immunoSEQ multiplex PCR. The sample lists some 150,000 clones; 80% to 90% were seen once. The ends lost 2 bases at V and 7 bases at J; junction bases unmatched: 5. The CDR3 sequence is 15 residues long. Germline-derived CDR1 and CDR2 are SGHDT and YYEEEE. The Seattle site enrolled patients during active infection and followed them longitudinally. Sequenced: peripheral blood. The sequence was collected from a woman aged 55-70 years with COVID-19, enrolled during active disease. The chain combines TRBV5-6 with TRBJ1-6; 8 bases match TRBD1. The CDR3 is CASSFRAGGNSPLHF. CDR3 nucleotides: TGTGCCAGCAGCTTCAGGGCAGGGGGCAATTCACCCCTCCACTTT.